Below are 18 T cell receptor beta chains sequenced from a single sample in a study of CD8 T cells in ankylosing spondylitis. TCRdb redid the calling of the 5' RACE reads with MiXCR, one entry per CDR3 protein. The table records about 240,000 distinct CDR3 sequences, 8% to 9.5% of them present only once. Sequenced: blood, either unsorted or a sorted T cell fraction (not recorded which). The receptor set was obtained from a male donor with ankylosing spondylitis or in good health (not recorded which).

This chain connects TRBV4-3 to TRBJ1-2; 7 bases align to TRBD1. Germline-derived CDR1 and CDR2 are LGHNA and YSLEER. V was clipped by 2 bases and J by 8 bases; unmatched bases: 8. The CDR3 sequence is 14 residues long. CDR3 amino acids: CASSQSEGAQGYTF. The DNA of the CDR3 is TGCGCCAGCAGCCAATCTGAGGGGGCTCAAGGCTACACCTTC.

The chain employs TRBV13 and TRBJ1-1; D unclear. This CDR3 has 11 amino acids. V lost 2 bases and J 6 bases, leaving 4 bases between the germline ends. Germline V gene sequence: CDR1 PRHDT, CDR2 FYEKMQ (reference sequence). This chain's CDR3 is CASSLMAEAFF. Here the CDR3 DNA reads TGTGCCAGCAGCTTAATGGCTGAAGCTTTCTTT.

Regarding this clonotype: This may stem from a read error, because a much larger clone lies one nucleotide away. The rearrangement joins TRBV29-1 to TRBJ1-1; tentatively, D is TRBD1 (5 bases). CDR3 length: 13 amino acids. Germline loops: CDR1 SQVTM, CDR2 ANQGSEA. Trimming pared 4 bases from V and 6 bases from J, leaving 15 bases between. The CDR3 sequence: CSVGGGASAEAFF. The CDR3 bases are TGCAGCGTTGGGGGGGGTGCGAGCGCTGAAGCTTTCTTT.

This clonotype was recorded many times. The chain has TRBV5-1 and TRBJ1-2; 7 bases line up with TRBD1. V was pared by 2 bases and J by 4 bases, with 17 bases of the junction left unmatched. The CDR3 has 18 amino acids. The V gene's germline CDR1 is SGHRS and CDR2 YFSETQ. CDR3 bases: TGCGCCAGCAGCTTTACAGGGGATCAAGCCGACTCCCTCTATGGCTACACCTTC. This translates into CASSFTGDQADSLYGYTF.

This clonotype was recorded at least ten times. This chain joins TRBV12-3 or TRBV12-4 and TRBJ2-1; D is uncertain. The CDR3 runs 15 residues. Deletions cut 6 bases from V and 0 bases from J, with 12 bases between. CDR3 bases: TGTGCCAGCAGCCCCAGCTGGGCCTCCTACAATGAGCAGTTCTTC. As protein: CASSPSWASYNEQFF.

The chain is built from TRBV20-1 and TRBJ2-1, with 13 bases fitting TRBD2. The V gene end was trimmed by 5 bases and the J gene end by 8 bases; junction bases not matched to a gene: 12. CDR1 and CDR2 (germline): DFQATT, SNEGSKA (reference sequence). This CDR3 is 16 amino acids long. The CDR3 DNA sequence: TGCAGTGCTTATCCGGGACTAGCGGGGAAAGAGGATGAGCAGTTCTTC. Translated: CSAYPGLAGKEDEQFF.

This clonotype came up a few times. The chain combines TRBV5-1 with TRBJ1-2; D gene unclear. This CDR3 is built from 14 residues. The germline V gene has CDR1 SGHRS and CDR2 YFSETQ. V shed 4 bases and J shed 4 bases, with 14 bases lying between them. CDR3 sequence (DNA): TGCGCCAGCAGCATAGACGTTGCGGTCTATGGCTACACCTTC. Translating gives CASSIDVAVYGYTF. The full variable domain, in which reference TRBV5-1 and TRBJ1-2 provide the parts outside the CDR3, is KAGVTQTPRYLIKTRGQQVTLSCSPISGHRSVSWYQQTPGQGLQFLFEYFSETQRNKGNFPGRFSGRQFSNSRSEMNVSTLELGDSALYLCASSIDVAVYGYTFGSGTRLTVV.

V gene TRBV7-2 combines with J gene TRBJ2-7; a possible D gene is TRBD2 (6 bases). The CDR3 is 14 amino acids. Germline-derived CDR1 and CDR2 are SGHTA and FQGNSA. Trimming took 6 bases from V and 2 from J, leaving 14 bases between them. The chain's CDR3 is CASSPTPGAYEQYF. CDR3 in DNA: TGTGCCAGCAGTCCTACCCCGGGGGCCTACGAGCAGTACTTC.

The table lists this clonotype with many counts. DNA of the CDR3: TGCAGTGCTAACAACCCGGGACTTCAGAACACCGGGGAGCTGTTTTTT. This encodes CSANNPGLQNTGELFF. The chain couples TRBV20-1 to TRBJ2-2, with D perhaps TRBD2 (6 bases). Trimming left V 4 bases short and J 1 base short, with 16 bases between. Germline-derived CDR1 and CDR2 are DFQATT and SNEGSKA (reference sequence). This CDR3 has 16 amino acids.

There are many counts of this clonotype. The V call is TRBV12-3 or TRBV12-4, the J call TRBJ1-2; the D gene is possibly TRBD1 (5 bases). The CDR3 contains 13 residues. V was pared by 5 bases and J by 4 bases, with 11 bases between. This CDR3 is CASSLGGSYGYTF. In DNA form, the CDR3 reads TGTGCCAGCAGTCTGGGGGGGAGCTATGGCTACACCTTC.

This chain links TRBV7-2 with TRBJ1-4, with D perhaps TRBD1 (6 bases). This CDR3 spans 17 amino acids. Trimming stripped 5 bases from V and 7 bases from J, with 23 bases between. CDR1 SGHTA and CDR2 FQGNSA come from the germline V gene. DNA of the CDR3: TGTGCCAGCAGCGGACGTCGGGACCGCCCCAGGGGTGAAAAACTGTTTTTT. The encoded protein is CASSGRRDRPRGEKLFF.

This clonotype appeared many times. The chain couples TRBV12-3 or TRBV12-4 to TRBJ1-3; D is uncertain. V was shortened by 5 bases and J by 1 base, with 6 bases between the two germline ends. The CDR3 loop spans 13 amino acids. CDR3 nucleotides: TGTGCCAGCAGTCGTATTTCTGGAAACACCATATATTTT. It yields the protein CASSRISGNTIYF.

This clonotype appeared many times. The CDR3 region has the DNA TGTGCCATCAGTGAGTTCCCCCGGGACAGGGATGCAGATACGCAGTATTTT. Its translation is CAISEFPRDRDADTQYF. This sequence joins TRBV10-3 and TRBJ2-3; 9 bases match TRBD1. The CDR3 loop spans 17 amino acids. Trimming removed 1 base from V and 4 bases from J; junction bases left unmatched: 9. Germline V gene data show CDR1 as ENHRY and CDR2 as SYGVKD.

This clonotype occurred a few times. V gene TRBV4-2 combines with J gene TRBJ2-3; TRBD2 matches at 8 bases. This CDR3 contains 16 residues. Germline V gene sequence: CDR1 LGHNA, CDR2 YNFKEQ. V trimming: 0 bases; J trimming: 1 base; junction bases outside the gene matches: 3. CDR3 in amino acids: CASSQDVTSGTDTQYF. The CDR3 bases are TGTGCCAGCAGCCAAGATGTGACTAGCGGCACAGATACGCAGTATTTT.

The chain employs TRBV12-3 or TRBV12-4 and TRBJ2-1; D unresolved. CDR3 size: 13 residues. Trimming stripped 3 bases from V and 6 bases from J, with 9 bases between. The CDR3 DNA reads as TGTGCCAGCAGTTTTGGTTTGGGCAATGAGCAGTTCTTC. Encoded protein: CASSFGLGNEQFF.

This clonotype was seen ten or more times. V usage is TRBV14 and J usage is TRBJ2-7; D remains ambiguous. The V end was cut by 6 bases, the J end by 3 bases, with 6 bases between. The CDR3 has 11 residues. Looked up from germline, CDR1 is SGHDN and CDR2 is FVKESK. The CDR3 DNA reads TGTGCCAGCAGACGTCTCTACGAGCAGTACTTC. This sequence encodes CASRRLYEQYF.

Ten or more counts support this clonotype. The chain employs TRBV10-3 and TRBJ2-7; TRBD2 matches 9 bases. V dropped 6 bases and J dropped 1; count of bases not matched to a gene: 4. This CDR3 contains 14 residues. Per the germline V gene, CDR1 is ENHRY and CDR2 is SYGVKD. The CDR3 nucleotides are TGTGCCATCAGAGATCTAGCGGGATCCTACGAGCAGTACTTC. As protein: CAIRDLAGSYEQYF.

This clonotype was seen repeatedly, ten times or more. The chain recombines TRBV20-1 with TRBJ2-2, with 7 bases identical to TRBD2. V trimming: 1 base; J trimming: 0 bases; junction bases outside the gene matches: 5. The CDR3 is 16 residues long. Germline loops: CDR1 DFQATT, CDR2 SNEGSKA (reference sequence). In nucleotides, the CDR3 is TGCAGTGCTAGAGGGGCTAGCGGCCCGAACACCGGGGAGCTGTTTTTT. It yields the protein CSARGASGPNTGELFF.